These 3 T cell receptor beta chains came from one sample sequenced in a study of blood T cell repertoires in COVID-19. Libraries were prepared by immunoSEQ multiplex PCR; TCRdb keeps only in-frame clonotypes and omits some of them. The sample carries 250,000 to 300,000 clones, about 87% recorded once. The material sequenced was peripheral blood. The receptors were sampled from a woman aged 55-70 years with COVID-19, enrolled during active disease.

CDR3 residues: CASSQEGLVYEQYF. DNA of the CDR3: TGCGCCAGCAGCCAAGAGGGACTAGTCTACGAGCAGTACTTC. The rearrangement links TRBV4-1 to TRBJ2-7, with TRBD2 matching over 8 bases. V gave up 0 bases and J gave up 3 bases; unmatched junction bases: 1. CDR1 MGHRA and CDR2 YSYEKL come from the germline V gene. The CDR3 contains 14 residues.

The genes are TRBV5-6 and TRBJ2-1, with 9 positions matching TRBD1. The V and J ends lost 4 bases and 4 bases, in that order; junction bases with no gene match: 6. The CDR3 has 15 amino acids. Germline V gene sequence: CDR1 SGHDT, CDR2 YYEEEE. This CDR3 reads CASSLAGTGYNEQFF. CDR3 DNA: TGTGCCAGCAGCCTGGCCGGGACAGGGTACAATGAGCAGTTCTTC.

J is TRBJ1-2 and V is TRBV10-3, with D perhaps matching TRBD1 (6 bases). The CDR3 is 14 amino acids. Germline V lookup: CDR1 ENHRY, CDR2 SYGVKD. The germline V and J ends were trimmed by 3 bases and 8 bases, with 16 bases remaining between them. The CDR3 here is CAISESGQLNGYTF. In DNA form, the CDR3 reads TGTGCCATCAGTGAATCGGGACAACTCAACGGCTACACCTTC.